This T cell receptor beta chain was found in a study of T cell responses to AZD1222 COVID-19 vaccine. Data came from immunoSEQ multiplex PCR; TCRdb stores just in-frame clones and leaves some out. The sample has some 160,000 clones, more than 90% seen once. Concerning this clone itself: The antigen is unknown. Other nucleotide sequences in the sample specify the same CDR3.

Regarding the study as a whole: The study reported that nearly half of spike-specific TCRs target unmutated variant regions. White British donors predominated, females outnumbered males, and clonal diversity was possibly underestimated.

CDR1 is LGHDT and CDR2 is YNNKEL in the germline V gene (reference sequence). V was pared by 1 base and J by 0 bases, with 7 bases between. CDR3 length equals 15 residues. This TCR was recovered from an adult in good health. This specimen was peripheral blood, taken on day 0 of AZD1222 vaccination. The rearrangement joins TRBV3-1 (or the pseudogene TRBV3-2) to TRBJ1-5; no definite D call. This CDR3 reads CASSQGQISNQPQHF. CDR3 DNA: TGTGCCAGCAGCCAAGGTCAGATTAGCAATCAGCCCCAGCATTTT.